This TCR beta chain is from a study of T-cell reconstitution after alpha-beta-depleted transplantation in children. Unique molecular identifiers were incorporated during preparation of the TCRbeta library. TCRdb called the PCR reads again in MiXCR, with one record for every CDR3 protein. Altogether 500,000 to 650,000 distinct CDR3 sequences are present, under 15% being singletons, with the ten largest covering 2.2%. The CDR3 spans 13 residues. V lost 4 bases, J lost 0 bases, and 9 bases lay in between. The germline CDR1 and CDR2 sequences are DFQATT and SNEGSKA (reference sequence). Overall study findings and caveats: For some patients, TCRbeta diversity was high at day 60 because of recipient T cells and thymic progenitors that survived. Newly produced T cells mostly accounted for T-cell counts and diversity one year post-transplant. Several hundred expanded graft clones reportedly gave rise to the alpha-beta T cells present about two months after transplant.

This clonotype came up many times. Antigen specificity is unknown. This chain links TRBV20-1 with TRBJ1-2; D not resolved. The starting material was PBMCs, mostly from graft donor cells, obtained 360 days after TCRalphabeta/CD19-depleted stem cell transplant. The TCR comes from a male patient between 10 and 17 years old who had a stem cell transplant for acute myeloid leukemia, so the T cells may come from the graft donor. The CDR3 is CSAIRSTNYGYTF. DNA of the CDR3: TGCAGTGCTATTCGCAGCACTAACTATGGCTACACCTTC.